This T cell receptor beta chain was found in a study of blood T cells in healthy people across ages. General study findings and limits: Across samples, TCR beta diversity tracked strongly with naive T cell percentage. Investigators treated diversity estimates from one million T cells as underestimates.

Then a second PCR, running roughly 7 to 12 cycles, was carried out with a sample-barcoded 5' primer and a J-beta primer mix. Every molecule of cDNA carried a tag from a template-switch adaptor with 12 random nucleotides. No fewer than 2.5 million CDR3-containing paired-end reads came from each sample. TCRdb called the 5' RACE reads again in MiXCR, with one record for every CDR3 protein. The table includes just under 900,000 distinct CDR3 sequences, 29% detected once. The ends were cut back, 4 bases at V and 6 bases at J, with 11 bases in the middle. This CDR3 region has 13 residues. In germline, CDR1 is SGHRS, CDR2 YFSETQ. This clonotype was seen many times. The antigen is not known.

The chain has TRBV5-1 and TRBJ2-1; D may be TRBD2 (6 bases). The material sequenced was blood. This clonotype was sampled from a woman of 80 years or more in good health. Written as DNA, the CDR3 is TGCGCCAGCAGCGGGGACTTGCGCAATGAGCAGTTCTTC. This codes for CASSGDLRNEQFF.